One and the same sample provided the 14 T cell receptor beta chains below, sequenced in a study of regulatory T cells in long-lasting Graves disease. To make TCR beta libraries, researchers used iRepertoire HTBI primers and Arm-PCR of CDR3 regions. Each CDR3 protein is one row after TCRdb ran MiXCR on the multiplex PCR reads. Of hundreds of thousands of distinct CDR3 sequences listed, more than 20% are singletons. Regarding time point: persistent/refractory GD, antithyroid drugs over 5 years with positive TRAb. With RNA extracted from PBMCs as input, the TCR library was made. The sequenced sample was peripheral blood mononuclear cells (PBMCs), obtained when the disease was refractory, from a patient treated with antithyroid drugs. These receptors all stem from a female donor with Graves disease.

Concerning this clonotype itself: This likely came from a read error, as a far larger clone is one base away. The chain joins TRBV5-5 to TRBJ2-7, with D unresolved. From germline, CDR1 is SGHKS and CDR2 YYEKEE (reference sequence). V dropped 4 bases and J dropped 2 bases, with 10 bases sitting between them. The CDR3 is 13 amino acids. CDR3 coding DNA: TGTGCCAGCAGCCGGACGGACCCCTACGAGCAGTACTTC. Its protein is CASSRTDPYEQYF.

To note about this clonotype: Just one base apart from a much larger clone, this may be a read error. The rearrangement uses TRBV28 and TRBJ1-1; tentatively, D is TRBD1 (5 bases). CDR1 MDHEN and CDR2 SYDVKM come from the germline V gene. The CDR3 is 15 amino acids. CDR3 nucleotide sequence: TGTGCCAGCAGTGGGAATCAGGGTTTGAACACTGAAGCTCTCTTT. This translates into CASSGNQGLNTEALF.

This clonotype was observed at least ten times. DNA of the CDR3: TGCAGCGTCAGGGATGGAAACCGGAGGTACTTC. This encodes CSVRDGNRRYF. J is TRBJ2-7 and V is TRBV29-1; maybe TRBD1 (5 bases). CDR3 size: 11 residues. Trimming stripped 6 bases from V and 12 bases from J, with 18 bases between. CDR1 is SQVTM, CDR2 ANQGSEA, per germline.

This clonotype was counted only a few times. The V gene is TRBV7-2, the J gene TRBJ2-5, with TRBD1 matching 7 bases. Germline-derived CDR1 and CDR2 are SGHTA and FQGNSA. The CDR3 is 14 amino acids. V dropped 5 bases and J dropped 2; count of bases not matched to a gene: 5. The CDR3 reads CASSPIQGQETQYF. Written as DNA, the CDR3 is TGTGCCAGCAGCCCAATACAGGGGCAAGAGACCCAGTACTTC.

V usage is TRBV13 and J usage is TRBJ2-7, with 11 positions matching TRBD2. V trimming: 5 bases; J trimming: 3 bases; junction bases outside the gene matches: 6. CDR1 is PRHDT and CDR2 is FYEKMQ in the germline V gene (reference sequence). The CDR3 sequence is 15 residues long. The CDR3 sequence: CASSRSSGRNYEQYF. For the CDR3, the DNA is TGTGCCAGCAGCCGATCTAGCGGGAGGAACTACGAGCAGTACTTC.

CDR3 DNA: TGCGCCAGCAGCCAAAGTTCGTTCACTGAAGCTTTCTTT. It codes for CASSQSSFTEAFF. V and J are TRBV4-3 and TRBJ1-1; D uncertain. Per germline, CDR1 LGHNA and CDR2 YSLEER. The V and J ends lost 2 bases and 4 bases respectively, with 8 bases between them. CDR3 length equals 13 residues.

V and J are TRBV29-1 and TRBJ1-2; 7 bases align to TRBD1. Looked up from germline, CDR1 is SQVTM and CDR2 is ANQGSEA. Trimming removed 5 bases from V and 6 bases from J; junction bases left unmatched: 9. The CDR3 consists of 13 residues. For the CDR3, the DNA is TGCAGCGTTAGTAGCAGGGGGGTCCATGGCTACACCTTC. Its translation is CSVSSRGVHGYTF.

This clonotype was seen repeatedly, ten times or more. The chain uses TRBV7-8 and TRBJ2-5, with a weak D call TRBD2 (6 bases). The length of the CDR3 is 15 residues. Germline assignment: CDR1 SGHVS and CDR2 FQNEAQ. V lost 4 bases and J 1 base, leaving 13 bases between the germline ends. Here the CDR3 DNA reads TGTGCCAGCAGCTGGGGGGTTCTATTCCAAGAGACCCAGTACTTC. It yields the protein CASSWGVLFQETQYF.

Ten or more counts support this clonotype. The rearrangement links TRBV6-2 or TRBV6-3 to TRBJ2-6, with D unresolved. The V gene's germline CDR1 is MNHEY and CDR2 SVGEGT. Trimming took 2 bases from V and 2 from J, leaving 10 bases between them. The CDR3 is 16 residues long. This chain's CDR3 is CASSYPTVTGANVLTF. The CDR3 bases are TGTGCCAGCAGTTACCCAACAGTTACTGGGGCCAACGTCCTGACTTTC.

This clonotype was picked up many times. The chain joins TRBV29-1 to TRBJ1-2; D is unclear. V gave up 3 bases and J gave up 4 bases, with 15 bases separating them. The CDR3 loop spans 14 amino acids. Germline CDR1 reads SQVTM; CDR2 reads ANQGSEA. CDR3 protein: CSVEEQVESYGYTF. Written as DNA, the CDR3 is TGCAGCGTTGAGGAGCAGGTAGAGAGCTATGGCTACACCTTC.

This clonotype was seen repeatedly, ten times or more. This CDR3 reads CASSYRASGELFF. DNA for the CDR3: TGTGCCAGCAGCTACAGGGCTTCAGGGGAGCTGTTTTTT. The chain carries TRBV2 and TRBJ2-2, with D possibly TRBD1 on 6 matching bases. Germline V gives CDR1 SNHLY, CDR2 FYNNEI. This CDR3 has 13 amino acids. Deletions cut 6 bases from V and 8 bases from J, with 13 bases between.

In its sample, this clonotype was seen a few times. The chain joins TRBV7-9 to TRBJ2-5, with D perhaps assigned TRBD1 or TRBD2 (7 bases each). This CDR3 is built from 17 residues. Trimming cost V 0 bases and J 2 bases, with 16 bases left between them. CDR1 and CDR2 from the germline V gene are SEHNR and FQNEAQ (reference sequence). CDR3 in amino acids: CASSLAHRGSGQETQYF. The CDR3 nucleotides read TGTGCCAGCAGCTTAGCGCACAGGGGTAGCGGGCAAGAGACCCAGTACTTC.

This clonotype was picked up many times. V gene TRBV29-1 combines with J gene TRBJ1-2; TRBD1 matches 7 bases. Trimming removed 6 bases from V and 4 bases from J; junction bases left unmatched: 8. The CDR3 is 13 amino acids. Germline CDR1 and CDR2: SQVTM and ANQGSEA. CDR3 amino acids: CSVDLQGTYGYTF. The CDR3 DNA reads TGCAGCGTCGACCTACAGGGGACCTATGGCTACACCTTC.

This clonotype was counted many times. V and J are TRBV7-3 and TRBJ2-7; the match to TRBD1 covers 7 bases. V was pared by 5 bases and J by 0 bases, with 4 bases of the junction left unmatched. The CDR3 consists of 14 residues. Germline loops: CDR1 SGHTA, CDR2 FQGTGA. CDR3 nucleotides: TGTGCCAGCAGCCAAGACAGGGCCTCCTACGAGCAGTACTTC. This sequence encodes CASSQDRASYEQYF.